This TCR beta chain was captured by sequencing in a study of blood T cell repertoires in COVID-19. About the study: PBMCs, B-cell-depleted T cells, or T cells were the source of the cDNA or gDNA that made up the material.

The length of the CDR3 is 14 residues. CDR1 is SGHDT and CDR2 is YYEEEE in the germline V gene. Trimming removed 8 bases at V and 4 bases at J, with 16 bases between. The authors' processing: Nucleated cell number was recorded as an estimate derived from reference gene primer amplification. The table came from immunoSEQ multiplex PCR; TCRdb's copy has only in-frame clones and leaves some out. That table gives V, J and clone size, and the DNA gave D and trimming. The sample contains approximately 89,000 clones, roughly 92% of which appear only once. The clonotype originates from a woman in her fifties or sixties with active COVID-19. The sequenced sample was peripheral blood. This chain uses TRBV5-6 with TRBJ1-3, with D maybe TRBD1 (5 bases). The CDR3 sequence is CASTTTEKGNTIYF. As DNA, the CDR3 is TGTGCCAGTACTACGACAGAAAAAGGAAACACCATATATTTT.